This TCR beta chain was sequenced for a study of cytomegalovirus exposure and HLA in healthy donors. With regard to this clone: The target antigen is unknown.

Here immunoSEQ multiplex PCR was the method, and the copy in TCRdb shows in-frame clones only, minus some. The sample includes over 150,000 clones, around 84% of them seen just once. The V and J ends lost 5 bases and 5 bases respectively, with 15 bases between them. The CDR3 contains 14 residues. Germline V gene data show CDR1 as MDHEN and CDR2 as SYDVKM. Study findings and constraints: Specificity for CMV antigens was confirmed in vitro for a few of the CMV-associated chains.

The chain joins TRBV28 to TRBJ1-1; maybe TRBD1 (5 bases). The TCR originated in a human donor in good health. Sequencing input: PBMCs. The CDR3 DNA reads as TGTGCCAGCAGTAGGGGTTTGCTTCAGACTGAAGCTTTCTTT. Amino acids: CASSRGLLQTEAFF.